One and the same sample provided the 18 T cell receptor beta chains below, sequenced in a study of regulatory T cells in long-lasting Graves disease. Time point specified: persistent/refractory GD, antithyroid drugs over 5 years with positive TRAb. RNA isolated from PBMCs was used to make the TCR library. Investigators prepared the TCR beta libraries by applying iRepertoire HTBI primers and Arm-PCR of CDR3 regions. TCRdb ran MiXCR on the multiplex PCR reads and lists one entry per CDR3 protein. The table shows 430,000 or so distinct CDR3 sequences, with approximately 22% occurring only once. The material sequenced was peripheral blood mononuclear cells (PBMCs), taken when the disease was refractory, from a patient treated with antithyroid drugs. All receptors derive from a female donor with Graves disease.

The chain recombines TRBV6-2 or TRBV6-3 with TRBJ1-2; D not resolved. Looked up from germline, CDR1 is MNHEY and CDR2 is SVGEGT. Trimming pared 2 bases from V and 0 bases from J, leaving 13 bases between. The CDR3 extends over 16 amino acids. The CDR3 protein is CASSYATAHSNYGYTF. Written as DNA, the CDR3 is TGTGCCAGCAGTTACGCGACGGCTCACTCTAACTATGGCTACACCTTC.

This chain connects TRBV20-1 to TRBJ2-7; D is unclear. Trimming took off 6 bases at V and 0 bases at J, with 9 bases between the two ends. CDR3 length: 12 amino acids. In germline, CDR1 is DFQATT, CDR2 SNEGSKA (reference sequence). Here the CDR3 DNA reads TGCAGTGCACGAGCGAGCTCCTACGAGCAGTACTTC. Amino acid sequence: CSARASSYEQYF.

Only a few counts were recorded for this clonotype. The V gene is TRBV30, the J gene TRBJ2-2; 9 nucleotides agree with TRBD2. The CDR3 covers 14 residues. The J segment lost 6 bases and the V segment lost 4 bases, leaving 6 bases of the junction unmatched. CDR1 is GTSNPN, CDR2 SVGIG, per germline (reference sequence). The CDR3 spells CAWNSGGTPGELFF. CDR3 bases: TGTGCCTGGAACAGCGGGGGGACCCCCGGGGAGCTGTTTTTT.

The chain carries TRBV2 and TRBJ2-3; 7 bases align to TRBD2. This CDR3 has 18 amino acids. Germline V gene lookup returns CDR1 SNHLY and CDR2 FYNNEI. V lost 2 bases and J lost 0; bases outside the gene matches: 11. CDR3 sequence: CASSENGLAETSTDTQYF. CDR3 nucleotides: TGTGCCAGCAGTGAAAACGGGCTAGCGGAGACTAGCACAGATACGCAGTATTTT.

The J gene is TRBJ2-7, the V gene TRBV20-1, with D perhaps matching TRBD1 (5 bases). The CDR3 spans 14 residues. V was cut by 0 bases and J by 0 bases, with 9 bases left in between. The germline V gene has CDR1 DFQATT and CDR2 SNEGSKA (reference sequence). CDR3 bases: TGCAGTGCTAGAGACCCGGACAACTCCTACGAGCAGTACTTC. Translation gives CSARDPDNSYEQYF.

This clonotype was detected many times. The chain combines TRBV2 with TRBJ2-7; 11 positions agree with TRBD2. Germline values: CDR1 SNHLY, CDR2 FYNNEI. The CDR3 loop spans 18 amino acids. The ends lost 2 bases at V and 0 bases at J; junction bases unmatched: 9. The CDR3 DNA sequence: TGTGCCAGCAGTGAACCCGGGACTAGCGGAATACCCTCCTACGAGCAGTACTTC. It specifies CASSEPGTSGIPSYEQYF.

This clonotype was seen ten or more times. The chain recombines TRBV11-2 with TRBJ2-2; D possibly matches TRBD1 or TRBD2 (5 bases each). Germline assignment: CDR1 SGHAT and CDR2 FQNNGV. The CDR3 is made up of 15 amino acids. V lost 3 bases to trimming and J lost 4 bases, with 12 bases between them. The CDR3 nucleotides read TGTGCCAGCAGCTTCCGGGGCTCGAGCACCGGGGAGCTGTTTTTT. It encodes CASSFRGSSTGELFF.

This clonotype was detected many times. CDR3 protein: CASSFPSGRGQNNEQFF. Written as DNA, the CDR3 is TGTGCCAGCAGTTTTCCTAGCGGGAGAGGTCAAAACAATGAGCAGTTCTTC. This chain links TRBV12-3 or TRBV12-4 with TRBJ2-1; 10 nucleotides align to TRBD2. V gave up 3 bases and J gave up 5 bases; unmatched junction bases: 10. The length of the CDR3 is 17 residues.

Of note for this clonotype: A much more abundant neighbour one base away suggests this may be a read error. CDR3 sequence: CASSGPWSNQPQHF. CDR3 sequence (DNA): TGTGCCAGCTCAGGCCCGTGGAGCAATCAGCCCCAGCATTTT. The chain is built from TRBV28 and TRBJ1-5, with D hard to call. The CDR3 length is 14 residues. The germline V gene encodes CDR1 MDHEN and CDR2 SYDVKM. V gave up 8 bases and J gave up 1 base, with 12 bases separating them.

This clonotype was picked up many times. The CDR3 loop reads CASKPDRGPYEQYF. In DNA, the CDR3 is TGTGCCAGCAAACCGGACAGGGGGCCCTACGAGCAGTACTTC. This chain joins TRBV27 and TRBJ2-7; 11 nucleotides align to TRBD1. Germline V gene lookup returns CDR1 MNHEY and CDR2 SMNVEV (reference sequence). The CDR3 runs 14 residues. V lost 7 bases to trimming and J lost 2 bases; unmatched junction nucleotides: 4.

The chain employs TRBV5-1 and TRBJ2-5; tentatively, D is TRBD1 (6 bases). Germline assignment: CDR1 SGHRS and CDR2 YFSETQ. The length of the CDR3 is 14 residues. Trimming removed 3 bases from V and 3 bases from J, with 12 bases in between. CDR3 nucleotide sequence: TGCGCCAGCAGCTCGGGGACAAGCGAAGAGACCCAGTACTTC. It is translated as CASSSGTSEETQYF.

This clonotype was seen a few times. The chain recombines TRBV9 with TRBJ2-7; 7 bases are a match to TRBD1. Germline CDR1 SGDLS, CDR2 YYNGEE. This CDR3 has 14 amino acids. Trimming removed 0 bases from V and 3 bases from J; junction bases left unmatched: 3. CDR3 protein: CASSVGDSNYEQYF. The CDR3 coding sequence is TGTGCCAGCAGCGTAGGGGACAGCAACTACGAGCAGTACTTC. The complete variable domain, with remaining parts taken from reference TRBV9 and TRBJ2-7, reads DSGVTQTPKHLITATGQRVTLRCSPRSGDLSVYWYQQSLDQGLQFLIQYYNGEERAKGNILERFSAQQFPDLHSELNLSSLELGDSALYFCASSVGDSNYEQYFGPGTRLTVT.

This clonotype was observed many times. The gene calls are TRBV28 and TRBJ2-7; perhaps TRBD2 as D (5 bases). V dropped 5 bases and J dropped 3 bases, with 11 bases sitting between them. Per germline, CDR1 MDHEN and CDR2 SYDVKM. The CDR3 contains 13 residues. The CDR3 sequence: CASSHQDFYEQYF. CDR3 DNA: TGTGCCAGCAGTCACCAGGACTTCTACGAGCAGTACTTC.

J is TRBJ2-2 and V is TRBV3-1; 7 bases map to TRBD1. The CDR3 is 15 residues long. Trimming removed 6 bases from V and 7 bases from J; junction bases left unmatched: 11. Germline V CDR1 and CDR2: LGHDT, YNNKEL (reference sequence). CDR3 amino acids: CASSQGQSAIGELFF. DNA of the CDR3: TGTGCCAGCAGTCAGGGACAGTCGGCCATCGGGGAGCTGTTTTTT.

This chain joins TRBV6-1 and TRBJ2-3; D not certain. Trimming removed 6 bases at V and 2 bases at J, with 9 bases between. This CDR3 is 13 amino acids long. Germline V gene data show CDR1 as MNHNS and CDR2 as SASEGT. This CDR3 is CASSATDTDTQYF. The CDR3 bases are TGTGCCAGCAGCGCGACGGACACAGATACGCAGTATTTT.

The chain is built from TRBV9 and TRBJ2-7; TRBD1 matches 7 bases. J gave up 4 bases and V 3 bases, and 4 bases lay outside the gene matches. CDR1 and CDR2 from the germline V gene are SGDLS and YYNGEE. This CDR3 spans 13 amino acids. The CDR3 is CASSAETGYEQYF. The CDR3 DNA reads TGTGCCAGCAGCGCCGAGACAGGGTACGAGCAGTACTTC.

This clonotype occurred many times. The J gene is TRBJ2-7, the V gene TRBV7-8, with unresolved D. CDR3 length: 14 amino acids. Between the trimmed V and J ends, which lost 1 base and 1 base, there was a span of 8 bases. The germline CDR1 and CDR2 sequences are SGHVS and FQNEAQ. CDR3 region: CASSLVRGSYEQYF. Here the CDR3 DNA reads TGTGCCAGCAGCTTAGTACGCGGTTCCTACGAGCAGTACTTC.

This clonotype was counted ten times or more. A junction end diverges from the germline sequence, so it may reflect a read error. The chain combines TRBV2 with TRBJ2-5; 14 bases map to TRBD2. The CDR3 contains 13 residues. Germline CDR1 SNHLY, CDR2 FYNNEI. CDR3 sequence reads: CASSVDPGLAGVF. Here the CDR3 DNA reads TGTGCCAGCAGTGTAGACCCGGGACTAGCGGGAGTTTTC.